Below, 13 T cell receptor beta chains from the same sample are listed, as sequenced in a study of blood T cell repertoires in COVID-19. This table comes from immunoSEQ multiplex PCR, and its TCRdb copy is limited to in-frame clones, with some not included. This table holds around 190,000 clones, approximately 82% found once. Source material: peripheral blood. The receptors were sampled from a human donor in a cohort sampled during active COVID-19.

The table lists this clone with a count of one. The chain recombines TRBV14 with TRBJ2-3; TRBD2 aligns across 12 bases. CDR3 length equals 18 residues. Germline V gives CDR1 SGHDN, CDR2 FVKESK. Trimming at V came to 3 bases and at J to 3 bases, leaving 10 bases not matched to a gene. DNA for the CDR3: TGTGCCAGCAGCCAGACCCTAGCGGGAGGGCTACGGACAGATACGCAGTATTTT. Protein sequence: CASSQTLAGGLRTDTQYF.

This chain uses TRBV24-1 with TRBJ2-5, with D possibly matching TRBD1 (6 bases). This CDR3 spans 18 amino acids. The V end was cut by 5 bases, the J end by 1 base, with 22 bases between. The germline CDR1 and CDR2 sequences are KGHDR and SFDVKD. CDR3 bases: TGTGCCACCAGTGCTTCAAGGCCACAGGGACGCACCCAAGAGACCCAGTACTTC. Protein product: CATSASRPQGRTQETQYF.

CDR3 region: CASRTLTSGQATQYF. The CDR3 bases are TGTGCCAGCAGGACTTTGACTAGCGGGCAGGCTACGCAGTATTTT. The chain carries TRBV3-1 (or the pseudogene TRBV3-2) and TRBJ2-3; 10 bases line up with TRBD2. Germline trimming cut 6 bases from V and 8 bases from J; bases unmatched to any gene: 11. This CDR3 is built from 15 residues. Per the germline V gene, CDR1 is LGHDT and CDR2 is YNNKEL (reference sequence).

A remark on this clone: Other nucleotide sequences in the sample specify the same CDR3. The CDR3 DNA follows: TGCAGTGCTGGGAGGGGGTACGAGCAGTACTTC. Encoded protein: CSAGRGYEQYF. The V gene is TRBV20-1, the J gene TRBJ2-7; possibly TRBD2 for D (7 bases). This CDR3 is 11 amino acids long. Trimming stripped 5 bases from V and 4 bases from J, with 9 bases between. Germline V CDR1 and CDR2: DFQATT, SNEGSKA (reference sequence).

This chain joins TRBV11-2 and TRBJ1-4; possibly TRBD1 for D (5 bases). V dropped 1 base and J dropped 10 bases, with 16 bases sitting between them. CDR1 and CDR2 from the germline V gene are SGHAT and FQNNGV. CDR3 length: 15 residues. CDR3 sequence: CASSLAQGSSGKLFF. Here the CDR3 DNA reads TGTGCCAGCAGCTTAGCCCAGGGTTCATCGGGAAAACTGTTTTTT.

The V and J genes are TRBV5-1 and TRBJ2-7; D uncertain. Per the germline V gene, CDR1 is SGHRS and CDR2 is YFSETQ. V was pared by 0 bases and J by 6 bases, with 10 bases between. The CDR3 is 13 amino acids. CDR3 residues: CASSLAFGPEQYF. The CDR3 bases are TGCGCCAGCAGCTTGGCTTTTGGCCCCGAGCAGTACTTC.

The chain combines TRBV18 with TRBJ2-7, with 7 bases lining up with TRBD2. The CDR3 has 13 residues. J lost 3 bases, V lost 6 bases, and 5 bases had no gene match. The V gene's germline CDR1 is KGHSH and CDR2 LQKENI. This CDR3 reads CASSLGLVYEQYF. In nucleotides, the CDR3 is TGTGCCAGCTCTCTAGGACTAGTCTACGAGCAGTACTTC.

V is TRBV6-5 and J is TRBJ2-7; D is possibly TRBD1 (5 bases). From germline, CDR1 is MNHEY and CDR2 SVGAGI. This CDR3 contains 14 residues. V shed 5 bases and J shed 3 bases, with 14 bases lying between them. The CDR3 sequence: CASSPHLGLYEQYF. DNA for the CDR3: TGTGCCAGCAGTCCACACCTGGGGCTCTACGAGCAGTACTTC.

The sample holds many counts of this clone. The CDR3 is CASSQVDRSNGELFF. DNA for the CDR3: TGCGCCAGCAGCCAAGTGGACAGGAGCAACGGGGAGCTGTTTTTT. V and J are TRBV4-1 and TRBJ2-2, with 7 bases matching TRBD1. The length of the CDR3 is 15 residues. V was pared by 1 base and J by 7 bases, with 6 bases of the junction left unmatched. Germline V lookup: CDR1 MGHRA, CDR2 YSYEKL.

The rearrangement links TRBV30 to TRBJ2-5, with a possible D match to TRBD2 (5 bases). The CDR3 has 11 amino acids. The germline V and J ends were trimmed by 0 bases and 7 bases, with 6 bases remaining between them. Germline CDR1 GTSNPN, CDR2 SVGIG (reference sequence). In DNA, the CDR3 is TGTGCCTGGAGTGTCCGGGGGACCCAGTACTTC. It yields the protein CAWSVRGTQYF.

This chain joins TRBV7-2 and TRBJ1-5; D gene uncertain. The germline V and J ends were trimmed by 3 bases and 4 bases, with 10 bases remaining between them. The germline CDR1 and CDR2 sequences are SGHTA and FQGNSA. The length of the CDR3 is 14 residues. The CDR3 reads CASSFDTNNQPQHF. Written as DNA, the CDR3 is TGTGCCAGCAGCTTCGACACCAATAATCAGCCCCAGCATTTT.

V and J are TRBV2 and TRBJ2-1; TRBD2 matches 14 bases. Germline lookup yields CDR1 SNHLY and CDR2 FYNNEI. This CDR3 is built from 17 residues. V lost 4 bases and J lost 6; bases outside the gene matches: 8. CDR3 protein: CASSGGTSGRTLNEQFF. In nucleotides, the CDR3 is TGTGCCAGCAGTGGTGGGACTAGCGGGAGAACCCTCAATGAGCAGTTCTTC.

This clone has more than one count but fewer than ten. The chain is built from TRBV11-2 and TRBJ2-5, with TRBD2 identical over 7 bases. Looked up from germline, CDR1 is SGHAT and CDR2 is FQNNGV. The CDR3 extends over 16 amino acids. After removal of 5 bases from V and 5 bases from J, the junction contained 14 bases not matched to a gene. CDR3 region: CASSIRLAKQGETQYF. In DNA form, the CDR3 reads TGTGCCAGCAGCATTCGACTAGCTAAACAAGGGGAGACCCAGTACTTC.